These 17 T cell receptor beta chains came from one sample sequenced in a study of T cells in Graves' hyperthyroidism and ophthalmopathy. RNA transcripts gave rise to amplified TCR beta CDR3 regions. The HTBI primer set drove a first-round RT-PCR of the TCR CDR3. TCRdb re-derived calls from the multiplex PCR reads in MiXCR, one entry per CDR3 protein. Of about 250,000 distinct CDR3 sequences in the sample, 20% to 25% are singletons; the top ten hold around two thirds. Material for sequencing was blood. The receptors stem from a man aged 25-45 years with Graves' ophthalmopathy.

This clonotype was counted ten times or more. V usage is TRBV7-3 and J usage is TRBJ2-2, with 9 positions matching TRBD2. The CDR3 runs to 16 residues. CDR1 and CDR2 (germline): SGHTA, FQGTGA. After removal of 5 bases from V and 7 bases from J, the junction contained 11 bases not matched to a gene. The CDR3 loop reads CASSGLPSGNNGELFF. The CDR3 nucleotides are TGTGCCAGCAGCGGACTTCCTAGCGGGAATAACGGGGAGCTGTTTTTT.

The chain has TRBV6-5 and TRBJ1-4, with no clear D. Germline lookup yields CDR1 MNHEY and CDR2 SVGAGI. This CDR3 is 15 amino acids long. The V gene lost 7 bases and the J gene lost 0 bases, with 12 bases spanning the gap. The CDR3: CASTTSIPTNEKLFF. The DNA of the CDR3 is TGTGCCAGCACTACGTCGATTCCAACTAATGAAAAACTGTTTTTT.

The rearrangement uses TRBV25-1 and TRBJ1-4, with a possible D match to TRBD1 (5 bases). Trimming removed 7 bases from V and 7 bases from J, with 19 bases in between. From germline, CDR1 is MGHDK and CDR2 SYGVNS. The CDR3 covers 15 residues. The CDR3 here is CASTARRGESEKLFF. CDR3 DNA: TGTGCCAGCACCGCCCGGCGGGGGGAGAGTGAAAAACTGTTTTTT.

This clonotype has just a few counts. The chain carries TRBV20-1 and TRBJ2-5; D may be TRBD2 (6 bases). V was cut by 6 bases and J by 4 bases, with 15 bases left in between. The length of the CDR3 is 13 residues. Per the germline V gene, CDR1 is DFQATT and CDR2 is SNEGSKA (reference sequence). Here the CDR3 reads CSAGRDGRETQYF. Written as DNA, the CDR3 is TGCAGTGCCGGACGGGACGGGAGAGAGACCCAGTACTTC.

This clonotype was seen ten or more times. This chain links TRBV7-9 with TRBJ2-5, with D perhaps TRBD2 (5 bases). The CDR3 covers 15 residues. In germline, CDR1 is SEHNR, CDR2 FQNEAQ (reference sequence). V lost 5 bases to trimming and J lost 2 bases, with 15 bases between them. The CDR3 nucleotides are TGTGCCAGCAGCCGGACTGGACTTCCACAAGAGACCCAGTACTTC. Its translation: CASSRTGLPQETQYF.

This clonotype showed up just a few times. The gene calls are TRBV6-6 and TRBJ1-1; D remains ambiguous. The V gene lost 2 bases and the J gene lost 4 bases, with 17 bases spanning the gap. Looked up from germline, CDR1 is MNHNY and CDR2 is SVGAGI (reference sequence). The CDR3 is made up of 16 amino acids. This chain's CDR3 is CASSYEGRVPSTEAFF. The CDR3 DNA is TGTGCCAGCAGTTACGAAGGACGGGTCCCGAGCACTGAAGCTTTCTTT.

V usage is TRBV11-2 and J usage is TRBJ2-7, with TRBD2 matching 7 bases. Germline CDR1 reads SGHAT; CDR2 reads FQNNGV. This CDR3 is 11 amino acids long. Trimming took 5 bases from V and 9 from J; bases not matched to a gene: 4. CDR3 sequence (DNA): TGTGCCAGCAGCCAAGGGAGGGGGCAGTACTTC. Translation gives CASSQGRGQYF. The full variable domain, with the rest looked up from reference TRBV11-2 and TRBJ2-7, is EAGVAQSPRYKIIEKRQSVAFWCNPISGHATLYWYQQILGQGPKLLIQFQNNGVVDDSQLPKDRFSAERLKGVDSTLKIQPAKLEDSAVYLCASSQGRGQYFGPGTRLTVT.

There are a few counts of this clonotype. The genes are TRBV2 and TRBJ1-1; D is undetermined. Germline V CDR1 and CDR2: SNHLY, FYNNEI. This CDR3 spans 15 amino acids. With 1 base removed from V and 0 bases from J, the gap between germline ends came to 9 bases. As DNA, the CDR3 is TGTGCCAGCAGTGAAGGTGTCAGCCTGAACACTGAAGCTTTCTTT. Translation: CASSEGVSLNTEAFF.

The V gene is TRBV5-1, the J gene TRBJ1-6; possibly TRBD1 for D (5 bases). Germline V gene data show CDR1 as SGHRS and CDR2 as YFSETQ. The CDR3 runs to 14 residues. Between the trimmed V and J ends, which lost 4 bases and 13 bases, there was a span of 18 bases. CDR3 sequence: CASSPRDGDAPLHF. In DNA form, the CDR3 reads TGCGCCAGCAGCCCTCGGGACGGCGATGCGCCCCTCCACTTT. Full variable domain (rest looked up from reference TRBV5-1 and TRBJ1-6): KAGVTQTPRYLIKTRGQQVTLSCSPISGHRSVSWYQQTPGQGLQFLFEYFSETQRNKGNFPGRFSGRQFSNSRSEMNVSTLELGDSALYLCASSPRDGDAPLHFGNGTRLTVT.

In DNA, the CDR3 is TGTGCCAGCAGCCAAACAGGGTTAGCTAACTATGGCTACACCTTC. It encodes CASSQTGLANYGYTF. The J gene is TRBJ1-2, the V gene TRBV3-1, with D possibly TRBD1 on 6 matching bases. Germline V gene lookup returns CDR1 LGHDT and CDR2 YNNKEL (reference sequence). The length of the CDR3 is 15 residues. V was pared by 2 bases and J by 0 bases, with 10 bases between. Complete variable domain (other parts from reference TRBV3-1 and TRBJ1-2): DTAVSQTPKYLVTQMGNDKSIKCEQNLGHDTMYWYKQDSKKFLKIMFSYNNKELIINETVPNRFSPKSPDKAHLNLHINSLELGDSAVYFCASSQTGLANYGYTFGSGTRLTVV.

V is TRBV7-3 and J is TRBJ2-7, with TRBD2 as a possible D gene (6 bases). The CDR3 runs 15 residues. The V end was cut by 8 bases, the J end by 3 bases, with 20 bases between. Germline CDR1 is SGHTA and CDR2 is FQGTGA. CDR3 in DNA: TGTGCCAGCTGGGGTTCAGCGGGCCAAAACTACGAGCAGTACTTC. Its translation is CASWGSAGQNYEQYF.

This clonotype was seen a handful of times. V and J are TRBV5-1 and TRBJ1-1; the D is unclear. CDR1 is SGHRS and CDR2 is YFSETQ in the germline V gene. CDR3 length: 16 amino acids. The ends were cut back, 4 bases at V and 1 base at J, with 17 bases in the middle. CDR3 sequence reads: CASSPGESEGNTEAFF. Here the CDR3 DNA reads TGCGCCAGCAGCCCCGGGGAGTCGGAGGGGAACACTGAAGCTTTCTTT.

The chain recombines TRBV10-3 with TRBJ1-2; the D is unclear. The V gene lost 0 bases and the J gene lost 4 bases, with 12 bases spanning the gap. This CDR3 is 15 amino acids long. The germline CDR1 and CDR2 sequences are ENHRY and SYGVKD. The chain's CDR3 is CAISESRAQGYGYTF. In DNA, the CDR3 is TGTGCCATCAGTGAGTCCCGGGCCCAAGGCTATGGCTACACCTTC.

This clonotype was observed many times. V is TRBV18 and J is TRBJ2-7, with D perhaps matching TRBD2 (7 bases). This CDR3 has 13 residues. V dropped 8 bases and J dropped 2 bases, with 13 bases sitting between them. Germline lookup yields CDR1 KGHSH and CDR2 LQKENI. CDR3 loop: CASGRGGAYEQYF. The CDR3 DNA sequence: TGTGCCAGCGGCAGGGGAGGGGCCTACGAGCAGTACTTC.

This clonotype was recorded many times. This chain links TRBV12-3 or TRBV12-4 with TRBJ2-7, with D perhaps TRBD2 (5 bases). The CDR3 totals 14 residues. The V end lost 3 bases, the J end lost 1 base, and 10 bases lay between the germline ends. CDR3 in amino acids: CASSFGGLSYEQYF. The CDR3 DNA sequence: TGTGCCAGCAGTTTTGGCGGGCTATCCTACGAGCAGTACTTC.

As concerns this clonotype: A much larger clone lies one base from this, so it may be a read error. The chain is built from TRBV28 and TRBJ2-5, with no clear D. V was shortened by 5 bases and J by 4 bases, with 17 bases between the two germline ends. The CDR3 spans 15 residues. The germline CDR1 and CDR2 sequences are MDHEN and SYDVKM. As DNA, the CDR3 is TGTGCCAGCAGTGTAACCAGACCTAAGGGAGAGACCCAGTACTTC. Its protein is CASSVTRPKGETQYF.

The chain recombines TRBV10-3 with TRBJ1-5; D call uncertain. Germline CDR1 is ENHRY and CDR2 is SYGVKD. The V and J ends lost 0 bases and 5 bases respectively, with 5 bases between them. The CDR3 loop spans 13 amino acids. The CDR3 bases are TGTGCCATCAGTGAGTCTGGGGATCAGCCCCAGCATTTT. Translating it yields CAISESGDQPQHF.